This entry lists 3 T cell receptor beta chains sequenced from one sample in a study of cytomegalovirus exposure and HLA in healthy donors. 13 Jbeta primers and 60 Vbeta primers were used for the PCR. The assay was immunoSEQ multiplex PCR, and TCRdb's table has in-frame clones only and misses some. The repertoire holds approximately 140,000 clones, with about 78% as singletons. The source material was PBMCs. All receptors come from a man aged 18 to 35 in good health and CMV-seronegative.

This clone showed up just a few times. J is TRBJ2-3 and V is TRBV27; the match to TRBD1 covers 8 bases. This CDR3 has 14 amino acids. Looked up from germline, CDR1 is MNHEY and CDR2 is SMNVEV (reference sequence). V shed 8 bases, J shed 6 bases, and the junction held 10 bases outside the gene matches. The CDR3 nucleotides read TGTGCCAGCTCTTTCAGGGGGCAGGAGGATACGCAGTATTTT. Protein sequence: CASSFRGQEDTQYF.

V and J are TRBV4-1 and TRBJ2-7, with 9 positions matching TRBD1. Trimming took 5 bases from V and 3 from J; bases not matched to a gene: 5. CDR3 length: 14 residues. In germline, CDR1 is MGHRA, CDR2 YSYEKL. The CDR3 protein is CASSIRDRDYEQYF. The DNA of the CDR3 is TGCGCCAGCAGCATCCGGGACAGGGACTACGAGCAGTACTTC.

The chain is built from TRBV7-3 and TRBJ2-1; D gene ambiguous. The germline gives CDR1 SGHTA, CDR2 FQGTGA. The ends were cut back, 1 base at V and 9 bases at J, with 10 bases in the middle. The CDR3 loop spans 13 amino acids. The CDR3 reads CASSLIGRFEQFF. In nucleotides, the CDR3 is TGTGCCAGCAGCTTAATCGGTCGGTTTGAGCAGTTCTTC.